These 8 T cell receptor beta chains were sequenced from one sample in a study of cytomegalovirus exposure and HLA in healthy donors. Data came from immunoSEQ multiplex PCR; TCRdb stores just in-frame clones and leaves some out. The data show fewer than 350,000 clones, around 89% seen once. Material for sequencing was PBMCs. The receptors shown here come from a woman younger than 35 in good health and CMV-seronegative.

The V call is TRBV27, the J call TRBJ1-2, with 8 bases fitting TRBD1. V lost 3 bases, J lost 5 bases, and 8 bases stayed unmatched. CDR3 length equals 15 residues. Germline CDR1 and CDR2: MNHEY and SMNVEV (reference sequence). CDR3 loop: CASSFQPRQGYGYTF. Here the CDR3 DNA reads TGTGCCAGCAGTTTTCAGCCCCGACAGGGGTATGGCTACACCTTC.

The rearrangement uses TRBV6-1 and TRBJ2-1; 8 bases align to TRBD2. After removal of 1 base from V and 4 bases from J, the junction contained 6 bases not matched to a gene. The CDR3 sequence is 16 residues long. Looked up from germline, CDR1 is MNHNS and CDR2 is SASEGT. CDR3 DNA: TGTGCCAGCAGTGAAGAAGCGGGAGTGGGTTACAATGAGCAGTTCTTC. This translates into CASSEEAGVGYNEQFF.

J is TRBJ1-5 and V is TRBV28, with 8 bases fitting TRBD1. Germline V CDR1 and CDR2: MDHEN, SYDVKM. The length of the CDR3 is 17 residues. V trimming: 2 bases; J trimming: 7 bases; junction bases outside the gene matches: 13. The CDR3 region is CASSLTWSGQGEQPQHF. The CDR3 DNA reads as TGTGCCAGCAGTTTAACCTGGTCCGGACAGGGAGAACAGCCCCAGCATTTT.

This chain connects TRBV12-5 to TRBJ1-3; 7 nucleotides match TRBD1. V gave up 5 bases and J gave up 2 bases; unmatched junction bases: 9. Germline CDR1 and CDR2: LGHNT and FRNRAP. The CDR3 has 16 residues. Here the CDR3 reads CASGGDSAYPGNTIYF. CDR3 DNA sequence: TGTGCTAGTGGTGGGGACAGCGCTTACCCTGGAAACACCATATATTTT.

The V call is TRBV6-6, the J call TRBJ2-5, with D possibly matching TRBD1 (6 bases). The CDR3 contains 14 residues. Between the trimmed V and J ends, which lost 6 bases and 3 bases, there was a span of 14 bases. Germline assignment: CDR1 MNHNY and CDR2 SVGAGI (reference sequence). The DNA for the CDR3 is TGTGCCAGCAGCTCTACAGGGTTGGAAGAGACCCAGTACTTC. Protein product: CASSSTGLEETQYF.

The rearrangement links TRBV7-6 to TRBJ2-1, with 12 bases matching TRBD1. V trimming: 2 bases; J trimming: 7 bases; junction bases outside the gene matches: 9. The CDR3 is 17 residues long. The germline CDR1 and CDR2 sequences are SGHVS and FNYEAQ. The DNA for the CDR3 is TGTGCCAGCAGCTTATCTACGGGACAGGGGGCGAGGAATGAGCAGTTCTTC. This translates into CASSLSTGQGARNEQFF.

The genes are TRBV6-5 and TRBJ1-2, with a possible D match to TRBD1 (6 bases). The CDR3 has 12 residues. Trimming took 2 bases from V and 8 from J, leaving 9 bases between them. Germline values: CDR1 MNHEY, CDR2 SVGAGI. In DNA, the CDR3 is TGTGCCAGCAGTTACGCAGGGGAAGGCTACACCTTC. The encoded protein is CASSYAGEGYTF.

V gene TRBV6-4 combines with J gene TRBJ2-6; 9 nucleotides line up with TRBD1. Germline V gene data show CDR1 as MRHNA and CDR2 as SNTAGT. V trimming: 5 bases; J trimming: 4 bases; junction bases outside the gene matches: 6. CDR3 length: 16 amino acids. CDR3 in amino acids: CASSPQGAGGANVLTF. The DNA of the CDR3 is TGTGCCAGCAGTCCACAGGGGGCGGGAGGGGCCAACGTCCTGACTTTC.